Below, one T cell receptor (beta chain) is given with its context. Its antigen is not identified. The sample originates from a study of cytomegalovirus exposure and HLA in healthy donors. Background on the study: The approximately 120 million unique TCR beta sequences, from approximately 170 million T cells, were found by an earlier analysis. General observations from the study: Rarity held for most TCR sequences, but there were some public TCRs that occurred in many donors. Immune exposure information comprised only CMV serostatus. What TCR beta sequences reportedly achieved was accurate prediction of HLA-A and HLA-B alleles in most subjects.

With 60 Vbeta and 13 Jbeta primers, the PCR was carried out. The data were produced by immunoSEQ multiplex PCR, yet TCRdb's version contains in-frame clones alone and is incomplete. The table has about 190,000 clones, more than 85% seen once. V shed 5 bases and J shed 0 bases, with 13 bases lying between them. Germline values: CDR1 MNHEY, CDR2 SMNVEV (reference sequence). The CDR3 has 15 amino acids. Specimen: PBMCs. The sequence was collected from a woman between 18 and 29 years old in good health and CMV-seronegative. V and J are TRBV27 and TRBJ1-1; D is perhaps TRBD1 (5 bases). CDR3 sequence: CASSARQLMNTEAFF. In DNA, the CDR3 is TGTGCCAGCAGTGCCCGACAGTTAATGAACACTGAAGCTTTCTTT.